This entry is about one T cell receptor beta chain. Its antigen is undetermined. Per germline, CDR1 ENHRY and CDR2 SYGVKD. The CDR3 is 14 residues long. V lost 3 bases to trimming and J lost 6 bases, with 15 bases between them. The sample is drawn from a study of cytomegalovirus exposure and HLA in healthy donors. General observations from the study: Among TCR beta chains, those listed as cytomegalovirus-associated numbered over 150.

Amplification used 60 Vbeta primers and 13 Jbeta primers. Produced via immunoSEQ multiplex PCR; TCRdb's table is partial and in-frame only. The profile covers 300,000 or so clones, with 84% appearing a single time and more than 1.5% taken by the ten largest. This TCR derives from a woman aged 40 to 50 in good health and CMV-seropositive. This sequence joins TRBV10-3 and TRBJ2-7; D might be TRBD2 (6 bases). Source material: PBMCs. The CDR3 DNA follows: TGTGCCATCAGTGATACCGGGACTCCATCCGAGCAGTACTTC. Encoded protein: CAISDTGTPSEQYF.